Below, 13 T cell receptor beta chains from the same sample are listed, as sequenced in a study of shared clonotypes between healthy human individuals. The method was immunoSEQ multiplex PCR; TCRdb's version includes in-frame clones alone and lacks a portion of them. The sample has around 700,000 clones; approximately 79% are singletons. What was sequenced was memory CD4+ T cells sorted from blood. Subset defined: CD45RA-negative fraction. Receptors originate from a woman in her twenties or thirties in good health.

The chain employs TRBV14 and TRBJ1-2; the D is unclear. The CDR3 totals 15 residues. CDR1 and CDR2 from the germline V gene are SGHDN and FVKESK. With 1 base removed from V and 8 bases from J, the gap between germline ends came to 17 bases. CDR3 amino acids: CASSQVRTPMGGYTF. The CDR3 nucleotides are TGTGCCAGCAGCCAAGTCCGGACCCCGATGGGCGGCTACACCTTC.

Note on this clone: The sample contains more than one DNA sequence encoding this CDR3. The rearrangement links TRBV28 to TRBJ2-7; D is ambiguous. V lost 4 bases and J 1 base, leaving 2 bases between the germline ends. The CDR3 is 11 amino acids. Germline V gene data show CDR1 as MDHEN and CDR2 as SYDVKM. DNA for the CDR3: TGTGCCAGCAGTTGGTCCTACGAGCAGTACTTC. Translated: CASSWSYEQYF.

This clone was counted a single time. J is TRBJ1-2 and V is TRBV2; TRBD1 agrees at 9 bases. The CDR3 contains 13 residues. In germline, CDR1 is SNHLY, CDR2 FYNNEI. V dropped 3 bases and J dropped 10; count of bases not matched to a gene: 6. DNA of the CDR3: TGTGCCAGCAGTGACCAAGGGACAGGGCTCTACACCTTC. This sequence encodes CASSDQGTGLYTF.

The chain employs TRBV7-9 and TRBJ2-3; TRBD1 is a possible D gene (6 bases). Trimming removed 5 bases at V and 2 bases at J, with 17 bases between. CDR3 length: 16 residues. Germline V CDR1 and CDR2: SEHNR, FQNEAQ (reference sequence). CDR3 residues: CASSPLGTGSTDTQYF. The CDR3 DNA sequence: TGTGCCAGCAGCCCCTTGGGAACAGGGTCCACAGATACGCAGTATTTT. The whole variable domain, filled in from reference TRBV7-9 and TRBJ2-3, reads DTGVSQNPRHKITKRGQNVTFRCDPISEHNRLYWYRQTLGQGPEFLTYFQNEAQLEKSRLLSDRFSAERPKGSFSTLEIQRTEQGDSAMYLCASSPLGTGSTDTQYFGPGTRLTVL.

This chain joins TRBV2 and TRBJ1-5; D is possibly TRBD1 (5 bases). The CDR3 runs 14 residues. Germline-derived CDR1 and CDR2 are SNHLY and FYNNEI. Trimming cost V 4 bases and J 4 bases, with 11 bases left between them. This chain's CDR3 is CASSVRRGNQPQHF. The CDR3 region has the DNA TGTGCCAGCAGTGTACGGAGGGGAAATCAGCCCCAGCATTTT. The variable domain in full, completed from reference TRBV2 and TRBJ1-5, reads EPEVTQTPSHQVTQMGQEVILRCVPISNHLYFYWYRQILGQKVEFLVSFYNNEISEKSEIFDDQFSVERPDGSNFTLKIRSTKLEDSAMYFCASSVRRGNQPQHFGDGTRLSIL.

The chain carries TRBV7-6 and TRBJ1-3; D ambiguous. Germline loops: CDR1 SGHVS, CDR2 FNYEAQ. The CDR3 is 12 amino acids. V lost 5 bases, J lost 4 bases, and 6 bases lay in between. The CDR3 DNA reads TGTGCCAGCAGCCCACCCGGAAACACCATATATTTT. The encoded protein is CASSPPGNTIYF.

The J gene is TRBJ2-7, the V gene TRBV5-4; 7 nucleotides line up with TRBD1. The CDR3 contains 14 residues. Germline loops: CDR1 SGHNT, CDR2 YYREEE (reference sequence). V gave up 0 bases and J gave up 6 bases; unmatched junction bases: 6. The CDR3 sequence: CASSLGTGNGEQYF. In DNA, the CDR3 is TGTGCCAGCAGCTTGGGGACAGGAAACGGCGAGCAGTACTTC.

The genes are TRBV9 and TRBJ2-3; 7 bases match TRBD2. CDR3 length: 15 amino acids. The germline CDR1 and CDR2 sequences are SGDLS and YYNGEE. After removal of 0 bases from V and 10 bases from J, the junction contained 11 bases not matched to a gene. CDR3: CASSVGLAAPEAQYF. The CDR3 DNA reads TGTGCCAGCAGCGTAGGACTAGCCGCCCCTGAAGCGCAGTATTTT.

This chain uses TRBV5-1 with TRBJ2-1, with 10 bases fitting TRBD2. The germline V gene has CDR1 SGHRS and CDR2 YFSETQ. V was pared by 2 bases and J by 3 bases, with 2 bases of the junction left unmatched. The CDR3 loop spans 15 amino acids. CDR3 protein: CASSFSGRNYNEQFF. DNA of the CDR3: TGCGCCAGCAGCTTTAGCGGGAGGAACTACAATGAGCAGTTCTTC.

Notes on this clone: Other nucleotide sequences from this sample produce the same CDR3. This chain connects TRBV5-1 to TRBJ1-1; D is undetermined. Deletions cut 0 bases from V and 1 base from J, with 7 bases between. The CDR3 is made up of 14 amino acids. The V gene's germline CDR1 is SGHRS and CDR2 YFSETQ. The CDR3 nucleotides read TGCGCCAGCAGCTTGGGGCCGTCGAACACTGAAGCTTTCTTT. Protein product: CASSLGPSNTEAFF. The full variable domain, completed using reference TRBV5-1 and TRBJ1-1, is KAGVTQTPRYLIKTRGQQVTLSCSPISGHRSVSWYQQTPGQGLQFLFEYFSETQRNKGNFPGRFSGRQFSNSRSEMNVSTLELGDSALYLCASSLGPSNTEAFFGQGTRLTVV.

This chain links TRBV19 with TRBJ1-4; D is perhaps TRBD1 (5 bases). The CDR3 extends over 12 amino acids. Per germline, CDR1 LNHDA and CDR2 SQIVND (reference sequence). The ends were cut back, 5 bases at V and 11 bases at J, with 12 bases in the middle. CDR3 sequence reads: CASSPRGEKLFF. In DNA, the CDR3 is TGTGCCAGTAGTCCTCGGGGGGAGAAACTGTTTTTT.

This clone has only a few counts. This sequence joins TRBV19 and TRBJ1-5; the D gene is possibly TRBD1 (6 bases). The germline gives CDR1 LNHDA, CDR2 SQIVND (reference sequence). This CDR3 spans 12 amino acids. V lost 9 bases and J lost 3, with 9 bases in between. CDR3 sequence: CASRDNNQPQHF. The CDR3, as DNA: TGTGCCAGCCGGGACAACAATCAGCCCCAGCATTTT.

V and J are TRBV30 and TRBJ2-1, with D tentatively TRBD2 (5 bases). V lost 1 base, J lost 3 bases, and 13 bases lay in between. The CDR3 spans 15 residues. The germline V gene encodes CDR1 GTSNPN and CDR2 SVGIG (reference sequence). CDR3 DNA sequence: TGTGCCTGGAGTGACGTGGCGGACTTCTACAATGAGCAGTTCTTC. This codes for CAWSDVADFYNEQFF.